This T cell receptor (beta chain) derives from a study of blood T cell repertoires in COVID-19. Turning to the study itself: The study drew acute and convalescent COVID-19 samples from the United States, Italy and Spain. The cDNA or gDNA used as material had been derived from T cells, B-cell-depleted T cells, or PBMCs.

This clone was recorded a few times. Participants came from under 30 US areas, aged about 18 to 100 years. The V gene lost 1 base and the J gene lost 2 bases, with 12 bases spanning the gap. CDR1 is LGHDT and CDR2 is YNNKEL in the germline V gene (reference sequence). This CDR3 comprises 15 residues. How the authors handled the data: The assay estimated nucleated cells by amplifying reference gene primers. The protocol was immunoSEQ multiplex PCR, while the TCRdb copy is restricted to in-frame clones and leaves out a portion. The V and J calls and clone size were taken over from that table, and D and trimming were inferred from the DNA. This sample carries 270,000 or so clones, 88% of them seen once, and the ten largest clones take more than 1%.

The rearrangement links TRBV3-1 (or the pseudogene TRBV3-2) to TRBJ2-7, with a possible D match to TRBD2 (5 bases). Sequencing was performed on PBMCs or T cells enriched from blood (not recorded which). This TCR derives from a woman in her forties with acute COVID-19. The CDR3 region is CASSQAAGIPYEQYF. The CDR3 DNA reads as TGTGCCAGCAGCCAAGCCGCCGGGATTCCCTACGAGCAGTACTTC.